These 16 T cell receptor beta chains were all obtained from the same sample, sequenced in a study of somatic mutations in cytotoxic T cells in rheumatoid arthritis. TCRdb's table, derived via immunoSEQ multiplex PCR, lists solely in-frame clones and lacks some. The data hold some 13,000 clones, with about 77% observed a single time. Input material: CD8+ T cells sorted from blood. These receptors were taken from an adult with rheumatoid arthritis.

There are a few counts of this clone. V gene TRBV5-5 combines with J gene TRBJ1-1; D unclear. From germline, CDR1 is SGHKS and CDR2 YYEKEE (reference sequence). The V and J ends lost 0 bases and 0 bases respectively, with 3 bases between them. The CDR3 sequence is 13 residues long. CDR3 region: CASSLGVNTEAFF. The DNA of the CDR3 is TGTGCCAGCAGCTTGGGGGTGAACACTGAAGCTTTCTTT.

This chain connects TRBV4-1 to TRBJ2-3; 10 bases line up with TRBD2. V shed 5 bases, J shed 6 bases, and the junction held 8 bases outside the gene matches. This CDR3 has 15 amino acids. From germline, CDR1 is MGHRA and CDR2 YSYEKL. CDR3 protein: CASSLTSGTADTQYF. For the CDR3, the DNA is TGCGCCAGCAGCTTAACTAGCGGGACAGCGGATACGCAGTATTTT.

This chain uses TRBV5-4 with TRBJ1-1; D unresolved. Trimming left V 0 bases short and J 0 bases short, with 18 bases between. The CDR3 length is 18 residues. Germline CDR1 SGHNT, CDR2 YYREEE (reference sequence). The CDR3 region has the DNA TGTGCCAGCAGCTTGGCCACGGGCGCCCCAATAATGAACACTGAAGCTTTCTTT. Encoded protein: CASSLATGAPIMNTEAFF.

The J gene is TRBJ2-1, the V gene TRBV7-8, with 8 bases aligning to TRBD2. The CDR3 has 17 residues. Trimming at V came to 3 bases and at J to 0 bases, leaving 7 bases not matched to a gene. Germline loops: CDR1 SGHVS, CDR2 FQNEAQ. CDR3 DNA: TGTGCCAGCAGCTTCGTCCTAGCGGGCCTCTCCTACAATGAGCAGTTCTTC. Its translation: CASSFVLAGLSYNEQFF.

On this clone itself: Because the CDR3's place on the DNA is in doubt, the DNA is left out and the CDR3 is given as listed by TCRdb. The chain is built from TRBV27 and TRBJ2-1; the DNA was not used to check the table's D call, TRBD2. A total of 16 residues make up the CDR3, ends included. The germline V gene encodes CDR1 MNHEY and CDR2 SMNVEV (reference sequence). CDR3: CASSLSLREGLNEQFF.

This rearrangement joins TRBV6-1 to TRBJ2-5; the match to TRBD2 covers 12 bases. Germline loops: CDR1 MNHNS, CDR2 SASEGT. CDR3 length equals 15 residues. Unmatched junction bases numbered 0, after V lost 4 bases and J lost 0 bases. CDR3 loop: CASSGLAGDQETQYF. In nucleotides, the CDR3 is TGTGCCAGCAGTGGACTAGCGGGGGACCAAGAGACCCAGTACTTC.

The DNA for the CDR3 is TGTGCCAGCAGTTTAAGACAGTGGGGGTCCTACGAGCAGTACTTC. Protein sequence: CASSLRQWGSYEQYF. The chain recombines TRBV6-5 with TRBJ2-7; D may match TRBD1 or TRBD2 (5 bases each). Germline lookup yields CDR1 MNHEY and CDR2 SVGAGI. The CDR3 has 15 residues. Trimming took off 4 bases at V and 1 base at J, with 14 bases between the two ends.

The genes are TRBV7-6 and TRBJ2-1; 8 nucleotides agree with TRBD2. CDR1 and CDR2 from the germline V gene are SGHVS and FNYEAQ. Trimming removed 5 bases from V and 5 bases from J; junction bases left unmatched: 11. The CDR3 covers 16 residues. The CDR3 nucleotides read TGTGCCAGCAGCGTAACCGGGACTAGTGGTAACAATGAGCAGTTCTTC. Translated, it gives CASSVTGTSGNNEQFF.

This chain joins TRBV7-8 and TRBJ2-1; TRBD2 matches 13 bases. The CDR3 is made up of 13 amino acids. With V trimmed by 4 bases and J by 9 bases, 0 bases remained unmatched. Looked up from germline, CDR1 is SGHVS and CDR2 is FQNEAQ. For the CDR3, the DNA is TGTGCCAGCAGCTGGACTAGCGGGGGTGAGCAGTTCTTC. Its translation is CASSWTSGGEQFF. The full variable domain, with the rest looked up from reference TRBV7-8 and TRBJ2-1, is GAGVSQSPRYKVAKRGQDVALRCDPISGHVSLFWYQQALGQGPEFLTYFQNEAQLDKSGLPSDRFFAERPEGSVSTLKIQRTQQEDSAVYLCASSWTSGGEQFFGPGTRLTVL.

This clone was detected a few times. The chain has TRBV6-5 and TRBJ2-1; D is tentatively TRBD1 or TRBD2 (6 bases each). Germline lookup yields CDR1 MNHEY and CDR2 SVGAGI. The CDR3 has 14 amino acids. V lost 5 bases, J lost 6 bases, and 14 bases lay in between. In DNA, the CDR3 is TGTGCCAGCAGTATAAGACTAGGGGGCAATGAGCAGTTCTTC. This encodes CASSIRLGGNEQFF.

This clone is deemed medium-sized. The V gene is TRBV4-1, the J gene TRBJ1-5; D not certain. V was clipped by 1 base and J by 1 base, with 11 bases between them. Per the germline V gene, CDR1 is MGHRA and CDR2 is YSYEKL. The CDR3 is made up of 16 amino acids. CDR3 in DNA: TGCGCCAGCAGCCAAGTCCCCCAGGCGAGCAATCAGCCCCAGCATTTT. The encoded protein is CASSQVPQASNQPQHF.

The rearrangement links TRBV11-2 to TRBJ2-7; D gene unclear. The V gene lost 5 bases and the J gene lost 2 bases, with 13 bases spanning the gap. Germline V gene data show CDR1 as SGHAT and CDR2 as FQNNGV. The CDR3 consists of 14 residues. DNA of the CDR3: TGTGCCAGCAGCCGGCCCGTCACGCCCTACGAGCAGTACTTC. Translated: CASSRPVTPYEQYF.

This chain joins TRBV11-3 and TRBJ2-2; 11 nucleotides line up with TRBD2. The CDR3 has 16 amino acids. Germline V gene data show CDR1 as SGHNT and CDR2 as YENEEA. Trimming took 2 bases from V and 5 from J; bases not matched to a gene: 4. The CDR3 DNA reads TGTGCCAGCAGCTTATTCCTAGCGGGGGGTACCGGGGAGCTGTTTTTT. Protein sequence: CASSLFLAGGTGELFF.

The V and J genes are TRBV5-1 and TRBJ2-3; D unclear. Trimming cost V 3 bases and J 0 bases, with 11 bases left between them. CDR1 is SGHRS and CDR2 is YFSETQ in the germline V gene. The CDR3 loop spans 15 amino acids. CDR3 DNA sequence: TGCGCCAGCAGCTGGGTAGCTGGTAGCACAGATACGCAGTATTTT. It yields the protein CASSWVAGSTDTQYF.

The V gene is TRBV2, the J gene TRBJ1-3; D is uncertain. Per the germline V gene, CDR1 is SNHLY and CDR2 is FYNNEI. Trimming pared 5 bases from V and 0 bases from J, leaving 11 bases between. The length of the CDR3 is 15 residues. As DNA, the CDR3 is TGTGCCAGCAGTCAATTCCAGAGCTCTGGAAACACCATATATTTT. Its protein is CASSQFQSSGNTIYF.

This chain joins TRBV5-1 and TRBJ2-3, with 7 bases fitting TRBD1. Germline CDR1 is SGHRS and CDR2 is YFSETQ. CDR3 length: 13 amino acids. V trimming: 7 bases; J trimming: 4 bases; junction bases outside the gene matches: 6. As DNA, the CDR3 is TGCGCCAGCTCTCGACAGGGCGCAGATACGCAGTATTTT. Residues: CASSRQGADTQYF.